This entry concerns a single TCR beta chain. It lacks a known antigen. Per-base quality was not reported, and no clone a single base away is much larger than it. The source of the sample is a study of OX40 agonist ivuxolimab in advanced cancers. With regard to the full study: Ivuxolimab was an agonistic, fully human IgG2 monoclonal antibody directed against OX40 (CD134), a costimulatory receptor. Intravenous ivuxolimab was administered to patients every 2 weeks at six dose levels: 0.01, 0.1, 0.3, 1.5, 3 and 10 mg/kg. Of the roughly 51 dose-escalation patients, hepatocellular carcinoma was present in approximately 20, melanoma in around 15, renal cell carcinoma in 9 and head and neck cancer in 9. In the dose-escalation cohort, more than 75% of patients were male, and the mean age was approximately 60 years, with a range of about 20 to 79. Prior anti-PD-1, anti-PD-L1 or anti-CTLA-4 therapy was permitted, and about two fifths of dose-escalation patients had received checkpoint inhibitors. Partial responses occurred in three dose-escalation patients, of whom one had hepatocellular carcinoma and two had cutaneous melanoma. The purpose of peripheral TCRbeta sequencing was to test whether ivuxolimab changed TCR sequence diversity and led to clonal T-cell expansion. The paper covers the monotherapy dose-escalation part of the phase I ivuxolimab trial, which included N ≈ 57 patients.

To sequence the TCRbeta CDR3 region, genomic DNA was isolated from the sorted cells. The immunoSEQ Assay was used to sequence the TCRbeta CDR3 regions. Sourced from immuneACCESS, this table was stored by TCRdb with only in-frame sequences that have V and J called. A share of the clones is absent; for the studies checked, an unresolved V gene accounts for under half, and the remainder has no known explanation. This sample comprises tens of thousands of clones, around 88% of them detected only once. The ten largest clones represent about 13% of the sample. The trial excluded patients who had a history of autoimmune disease or were on systemic immunosuppression. Peripheral blood for TCR sequencing was collected from all dose cohorts at baseline, on cycle 4 day 1, and on cycle 7 day 1. The samples were taken from a phase I, first-in-human, multicenter, open-label dose-escalation trial of ivuxolimab. The trial enrolled adults with locally advanced or metastatic head and neck squamous cell, hepatocellular, melanoma or renal cell carcinoma. Before TCR sequencing, CD4+ T cells and CD8+ T cells from peripheral blood were sorted into separate populations.

Paper-wide results and their limitations: The antigen specificity of the peripheral T cells that underwent clonal expansion was not determined. Low levels of normalized T-cell clonal expansion were also seen in some patients who did not respond. In the 0.1-3.0 mg/kg groups, partial responders were among the patients with the lowest normalized peripheral clonal expansion, particularly in CD8+ T cells. On average, CD8+ T cells showed more expanded clones than CD4+ T cells after ivuxolimab. At doses from 0.1 to 3.0 mg/kg, clonal expansion was seen in both CD4+ and CD8+ blood T cells between baseline and week 6.

The CDR3 numbers 13 residues from cysteine through phenylalanine. The kept DNA is CDR3 alone, 39 bases in frame from the first base. CDR1 and CDR2, looked up from the germline V gene, are SGHTA and FQGTGA. Relative to germline, V is 5 bases shorter and J is 2 bases shorter, with 8 bases between their ends. The chain couples TRBV7-3 to TRBJ2-3, with the D gene not clear enough to name. The TCR originated in an adult with an advanced solid tumor such as melanoma, head and neck, liver or kidney cancer. This material consisted of CD4+ or CD8+ T cells sorted from blood, taken in a trial of the OX40 agonist ivuxolimab. In nucleotides, the sequence is TGTGCCAGCAGCCCCCTGGACACAGATACGCAGTATTTT. It is translated as CASSPLDTDTQYF.